This is a list of T cell receptor beta chains from one sample in a study of blood T cell repertoires in COVID-19. Assay: immunoSEQ multiplex PCR; the TCRdb copy retains only in-frame clones and omits some. The sample carries tens of thousands of clones, approximately 88% recorded once. Sequenced sample: peripheral blood. The receptors come from a human donor in a cohort sampled during active COVID-19. The CDR3 runs from the conserved cysteine through the conserved F or W. A D gene is named only where the DNA matches it firmly. The listing skips clone size in some rows; elsewhere it reads once, few, many or a size class.

d_call: TRBD2; j_call: TRBJ2-1; v_call: TRBV27; clone_size: .; cdr3_aa: CASSENYRFASGADEQFF; cdr3_nt: TGTGCCAGCAGTGAAAATTATCGATTCGCTAGCGGGGCTGATGAGCAGTTCTTC
d_call: .; j_call: TRBJ1-3; v_call: TRBV5-4; clone_size: .; cdr3_aa: CASSLASSGNTIYF; cdr3_nt: TGTGCCAGCAGCTTGGCCAGCTCTGGAAACACCATATATTTT
d_call: .; j_call: TRBJ2-1; v_call: TRBV29-1; clone_size: .; cdr3_aa: CSVFHAKPGHKNNEQFF; cdr3_nt: TGCAGCGTTTTTCATGCCAAACCGGGACACAAGAACAATGAGCAGTTCTTC
d_call: TRBD1; j_call: TRBJ2-5; v_call: TRBV6-5; clone_size: .; cdr3_aa: CASSYGQGVETQYF; cdr3_nt: TGTGCCAGCAGTTACGGCCAGGGGGTAGAGACCCAGTACTTC
d_call: .; j_call: TRBJ2-6; v_call: TRBV7-9; clone_size: .; cdr3_aa: CASSLRSGANVLTF; cdr3_nt: TGTGCCAGCAGCTTACGGTCTGGGGCCAACGTCCTGACTTTC
d_call: TRBD2; j_call: TRBJ2-2; v_call: TRBV7-3; clone_size: .; cdr3_aa: CASSLDAGGPFVGELFF; cdr3_nt: TGTGCCAGCAGCTTAGATGCGGGAGGGCCATTCGTCGGGGAGCTGTTTTTT
d_call: .; j_call: TRBJ1-2; v_call: TRBV5-1; clone_size: .; cdr3_aa: CASSHPGNYGYTF; cdr3_nt: TGCGCCAGCAGCCACCCAGGGAACTATGGCTACACCTTC
d_call: TRBD1; j_call: TRBJ2-2; v_call: TRBV5-1; clone_size: .; cdr3_aa: CASSPGQGGPGELFF; cdr3_nt: TGCGCCAGCAGCCCGGGACAGGGGGGCCCCGGGGAGCTGTTTTTT
d_call: .; j_call: TRBJ1-5; v_call: TRBV7-8; clone_size: once; cdr3_aa: CASSLGAGVLGEPQHF; cdr3_nt: TGTGCCAGCAGCTTAGGGGCGGGCGTTCTTGGGGAGCCCCAGCATTTT
d_call: TRBD1; j_call: TRBJ2-7; v_call: TRBV27; clone_size: .; cdr3_aa: CASSFWTGGDPSDYEQYF; cdr3_nt: TGTGCCAGCAGTTTTTGGACAGGGGGCGATCCCTCGGACTACGAGCAGTACTTC
d_call: .; j_call: TRBJ2-4; v_call: TRBV7-8; clone_size: .; cdr3_aa: CASTTQGGGNIQYF; cdr3_nt: TGTGCCAGCACCACCCAGGGGGGCGGAAACATTCAGTACTTC
d_call: TRBD2; j_call: TRBJ2-2; v_call: TRBV7-3; clone_size: once; cdr3_aa: CASSLTPAGGRTGELFF; cdr3_nt: TGTGCCAGCAGCTTAACCCCAGCGGGGGGGCGCACCGGGGAGCTGTTTTTT
d_call: TRBD2; j_call: TRBJ2-1; v_call: TRBV27; clone_size: .; cdr3_aa: CASKLGGAYNEQFF; cdr3_nt: TGTGCCAGCAAGTTGGGGGGGGCCTACAATGAGCAGTTCTTC
d_call: .; j_call: TRBJ1-2; v_call: TRBV28; clone_size: .; cdr3_aa: CASTLGITVGYTF; cdr3_nt: TGTGCCAGCACCTTAGGAATTACAGTCGGCTACACCTTC
d_call: .; j_call: TRBJ2-3; v_call: TRBV28; clone_size: once; cdr3_aa: CASRLSLAQDTQYF; cdr3_nt: TGTGCCAGCAGACTTTCCCTAGCGCAAGATACGCAGTATTTT
d_call: TRBD1; j_call: TRBJ2-1; v_call: TRBV7-2; clone_size: .; cdr3_aa: CASEGDSYNEQFF; cdr3_nt: TGTGCCAGCGAAGGGGACAGCTACAATGAGCAGTTCTTC
d_call: .; j_call: TRBJ2-3; v_call: TRBV19; clone_size: .; cdr3_aa: CASRQGSTDTQYF; cdr3_nt: TGTGCCAGTAGACAGGGAAGCACAGATACGCAGTATTTT
d_call: TRBD1; j_call: TRBJ2-2; v_call: TRBV18; clone_size: .; cdr3_aa: CASSAIQGALSVTGELFF; cdr3_nt: TGTGCCAGCTCAGCCATACAGGGGGCGCTGAGCGTCACCGGGGAGCTGTTTTTT
d_call: TRBD1; j_call: TRBJ1-3; v_call: TRBV6-5; clone_size: .; cdr3_aa: CASGRDRASGNTIYF; cdr3_nt: TGTGCCAGCGGACGAGACAGGGCATCTGGAAACACCATATATTTT
d_call: TRBD1; j_call: TRBJ2-7; v_call: TRBV19; clone_size: once; cdr3_aa: CASSIGTDSYEQYF; cdr3_nt: TGTGCCAGTAGTATCGGGACAGACTCCTACGAGCAGTACTTC
d_call: .; j_call: TRBJ1-1; v_call: TRBV7-9; clone_size: .; cdr3_aa: CASSLAWLNTEAFF; cdr3_nt: TGTGCCAGCAGCTTAGCCTGGCTTAACACTGAAGCTTTCTTT
d_call: TRBD1; j_call: TRBJ2-5; v_call: TRBV7-7; clone_size: .; cdr3_aa: CASSLMDRVEETQYF; cdr3_nt: TGTGCTAGCAGCTTAATGGACAGGGTCGAAGAGACCCAGTACTTC
d_call: TRBD2; j_call: TRBJ2-5; v_call: TRBV5-1; clone_size: .; cdr3_aa: CASSLVMAGSAGDGETQYF; cdr3_nt: TGCGCCAGCAGCTTGGTTATGGCAGGGTCAGCGGGAGACGGAGAGACCCAGTACTTC
d_call: .; j_call: TRBJ2-2; v_call: TRBV6-5; clone_size: once; cdr3_aa: CASTLSDNGELFF; cdr3_nt: TGTGCCAGCACCTTGTCCGACAACGGGGAGCTGTTTTTT
d_call: TRBD1; j_call: TRBJ2-2; v_call: TRBV3-1/TRBV3-2; clone_size: once; cdr3_aa: CASSQWGQGSTGELFF; cdr3_nt: TGTGCCAGCAGCCAATGGGGACAGGGAAGCACCGGGGAGCTGTTTTTT
d_call: TRBD1; j_call: TRBJ1-2; v_call: TRBV6-2/TRBV6-3; clone_size: .; cdr3_aa: CASSLTGGHGYTF; cdr3_nt: TGTGCCAGCAGCCTAACAGGGGGCCATGGCTACACCTTC
d_call: .; j_call: TRBJ2-7; v_call: TRBV18; clone_size: .; cdr3_aa: CASSPKDSDYEQYF; cdr3_nt: TGTGCCAGCTCACCAAAGGACAGTGATTACGAGCAGTACTTC
d_call: .; j_call: TRBJ1-5; v_call: TRBV19; clone_size: .; cdr3_aa: CASSDNRQGNQPQHF; cdr3_nt: TGTGCCAGTAGTGACAACCGACAGGGCAATCAGCCCCAGCATTTT
d_call: TRBD2; j_call: TRBJ2-7; v_call: TRBV19; clone_size: .; cdr3_aa: CASSIGLASYEQYF; cdr3_nt: TGTGCCAGTAGTATTGGACTAGCGTCATACGAGCAGTACTTC
d_call: .; j_call: TRBJ2-4; v_call: TRBV7-2; clone_size: .; cdr3_aa: CASSLASTALAKNIQYF; cdr3_nt: TGTGCCAGCAGCTTAGCTTCGACAGCTCTAGCCAAAAACATTCAGTACTTC
d_call: .; j_call: TRBJ2-5; v_call: TRBV4-1; clone_size: .; cdr3_aa: CASSQDLSRRGGTQYF; cdr3_nt: TGCGCCAGCAGCCAAGATCTTTCAAGGAGGGGGGGGACCCAGTACTTC
d_call: .; j_call: TRBJ1-2; v_call: TRBV18; clone_size: .; cdr3_aa: CASSPLDKPANYGYTF; cdr3_nt: TGTGCCAGCTCACCGTTGGACAAACCCGCTAACTATGGCTACACCTTC
d_call: .; j_call: TRBJ1-1; v_call: TRBV2; clone_size: .; cdr3_aa: CASRAGDPHMNTEAFF; cdr3_nt: TGTGCCAGCAGGGCGGGAGACCCGCACATGAACACTGAAGCTTTCTTT
d_call: TRBD2; j_call: TRBJ2-3; v_call: TRBV30; clone_size: .; cdr3_aa: CAWGALNLAGGADTQYF; cdr3_nt: TGTGCCTGGGGGGCCCTAAATCTAGCGGGAGGGGCAGATACGCAGTATTTT
d_call: .; j_call: TRBJ1-2; v_call: TRBV11-2; clone_size: .; cdr3_aa: CASSFNSYGYTF; cdr3_nt: TGTGCCAGCAGCTTTAACAGTTATGGCTACACCTTC
d_call: .; j_call: TRBJ1-5; v_call: TRBV6-6; clone_size: .; cdr3_aa: CASRIPGTQYQPQHF; cdr3_nt: TGTGCCAGCAGAATACCCGGGACACAGTATCAGCCCCAGCATTTT
d_call: TRBD2; j_call: TRBJ2-1; v_call: TRBV27; clone_size: .; cdr3_aa: CASSLRLAGSSYNEQFF; cdr3_nt: TGTGCCAGCAGTTTAAGGTTAGCGGGGAGCTCCTACAATGAGCAGTTCTTC
d_call: TRBD1; j_call: TRBJ2-7; v_call: TRBV29-1; clone_size: .; cdr3_aa: CSVSTGTGTYEQYF; cdr3_nt: TGCAGCGTGTCAACCGGGACAGGGACCTACGAGCAGTACTTC
d_call: .; j_call: TRBJ1-2; v_call: TRBV27; clone_size: .; cdr3_aa: CASSLSGRGEGGYTF; cdr3_nt: TGTGCCAGCAGTTTATCGGGCAGGGGCGAGGGTGGCTACACCTTC
d_call: .; j_call: TRBJ1-1; v_call: TRBV11-1; clone_size: .; cdr3_aa: CASSLGGTPSEAFF; cdr3_nt: TGTGCCAGCAGCTTAGGAGGGACACCATCTGAAGCTTTCTTT
d_call: .; j_call: TRBJ1-2; v_call: TRBV6-2/TRBV6-3; clone_size: few; cdr3_aa: CASSRRTDSYGYTF; cdr3_nt: TGTGCCAGCAGTCGACGGACAGATTCCTATGGCTACACCTTC
d_call: .; j_call: TRBJ1-4; v_call: TRBV30; clone_size: .; cdr3_aa: CAWGNRAANEKLFF; cdr3_nt: TGTGCCTGGGGAAACAGGGCGGCTAATGAAAAACTGTTTTTT
d_call: .; j_call: TRBJ2-1; v_call: TRBV18; clone_size: .; cdr3_aa: CASSQVEVSEQFF; cdr3_nt: TGTGCCAGCTCACAAGTAGAAGTTAGTGAGCAGTTCTTC
d_call: TRBD1; j_call: TRBJ2-3; v_call: TRBV6-5; clone_size: .; cdr3_aa: CASSSKQGLLDTQYF; cdr3_nt: TGTGCCAGCAGTTCCAAACAGGGGCTCCTGGATACGCAGTATTTT
d_call: .; j_call: TRBJ1-1; v_call: TRBV9; clone_size: .; cdr3_aa: CASSPNLPGPILNTEAFF; cdr3_nt: TGTGCCAGCAGCCCCAACCTTCCGGGTCCCATCTTGAACACTGAAGCTTTCTTT
d_call: TRBD1; j_call: TRBJ1-1; v_call: TRBV6-5; clone_size: .; cdr3_aa: CASTLTGVNTEAFF; cdr3_nt: TGTGCCAGCACCTTGACAGGGGTCAACACTGAAGCTTTCTTT
d_call: .; j_call: TRBJ2-7; v_call: TRBV5-8; clone_size: .; cdr3_aa: CASSLDSPFYEQYF; cdr3_nt: TGTGCCAGCAGCTTGGATTCCCCCTTTTACGAGCAGTACTTC
d_call: TRBD2; j_call: TRBJ2-2; v_call: TRBV19; clone_size: .; cdr3_aa: CASTPGLAGVNTGELFF; cdr3_nt: TGTGCCAGTACCCCAGGACTAGCGGGGGTGAACACCGGGGAGCTGTTTTTT
d_call: .; j_call: TRBJ2-1; v_call: TRBV5-1; clone_size: .; cdr3_aa: CASSLKTAGGNEQFF; cdr3_nt: TGCGCCAGCAGTTTGAAGACAGCTGGGGGGAATGAGCAGTTCTTC